This is a list of T cell receptor beta chains from one sample in a study of regulatory T cells in long-lasting Graves disease. TCRdb ran MiXCR on the multiplex PCR reads and lists one entry per CDR3 protein. Here the sample spans 360,000 or so distinct CDR3 sequences, about an eighth being singletons. These sequences were also reported in another study, on T cells in Graves' hyperthyroidism and ophthalmopathy.

The sequenced sample was peripheral blood mononuclear cells (PBMCs), obtained at new diagnosis, from a patient treated with antithyroid drugs. These receptors came from a woman aged 18-35 years with Graves disease. The CDR3 runs from the conserved cysteine through the conserved F or W. The order of the fields is J gene, CDR3 length, clone size, D gene, V gene, CDR3 DNA, CDR3 protein. D genes are given only for firm matches. Size is omitted from some rows. Given values are once, few, many or a class for expanded clones.

J gene: TRBJ2-5; CDR3 length: 9; clone size: few; D gene: .; V gene: TRBV5-8; CDR3 DNA: TGTGCCAGCAGCTTATCCCAGTACTTC; CDR3 protein: CASSLSQYF
J gene: TRBJ1-1; CDR3 length: 16; clone size: many; D gene: TRBD1; V gene: TRBV25-1; CDR3 DNA: TGTGCCAGCAGTGAATTGGACAGGGGGTGGGACACTGAAGCTTTCTTT; CDR3 protein: CASSELDRGWDTEAFF
J gene: TRBJ2-3; CDR3 length: 16; clone size: many; D gene: TRBD2; V gene: TRBV20-1; CDR3 DNA: TGCAGTGCTAGACCACTAGCGGGGGGTTCATCAGATACGCAGTATTTT; CDR3 protein: CSARPLAGGSSDTQYF
J gene: TRBJ2-1; CDR3 length: 14; clone size: few; D gene: TRBD2; V gene: TRBV10-3; CDR3 DNA: TGTGCCATCAGTGAGGTAGCGGGAGCCGGTGAGCAGTTCTTC; CDR3 protein: CAISEVAGAGEQFF
J gene: TRBJ2-3; CDR3 length: 14; clone size: few; D gene: .; V gene: TRBV9; CDR3 DNA: TGTGCCAGCAGCAGGGACTCCAACACAGATACGCAGTATTTT; CDR3 protein: CASSRDSNTDTQYF
J gene: TRBJ2-2; CDR3 length: 16; clone size: .; D gene: .; V gene: TRBV5-1; CDR3 DNA: TGCGCCAGCAGCTTGGTAATAGCGACTAACACCGGGGAGCTGTTTTTT; CDR3 protein: CASSLVIATNTGELFF
J gene: TRBJ2-7; CDR3 length: 13; clone size: many; D gene: .; V gene: TRBV28; CDR3 DNA: TGTGCCAGCAGTCCAGCGGCTCCCTACGAGCAGTACTTC; CDR3 protein: CASSPAAPYEQYF
J gene: TRBJ1-1; CDR3 length: 14; clone size: many; D gene: .; V gene: TRBV12-3/TRBV12-4; CDR3 DNA: TGTGCCAGCAGCCCCAGTTTAATGAACACTGAAGCTTTCTTT; CDR3 protein: CASSPSLMNTEAFF
J gene: TRBJ2-7; CDR3 length: 14; clone size: many; D gene: TRBD1; V gene: TRBV5-5; CDR3 DNA: TGTGCCAGCAGCTACGCAGGGGGCTCCTACGAGCAGTACTTC; CDR3 protein: CASSYAGGSYEQYF
J gene: TRBJ2-3; CDR3 length: 13; clone size: many; D gene: .; V gene: TRBV20-1; CDR3 DNA: TGCAGTGCTAGGGGGGATGGCACAGATACGCAGTATTTT; CDR3 protein: CSARGDGTDTQYF
J gene: TRBJ2-2; CDR3 length: 16; clone size: .; D gene: TRBD2; V gene: TRBV24-1; CDR3 DNA: TGTGCCACCAGCTCGTGGGGAGGGGTAAGGACCGGGGAGCTGTTTTTT; CDR3 protein: CATSSWGGVRTGELFF
J gene: TRBJ2-5; CDR3 length: 15; clone size: few; D gene: TRBD2; V gene: TRBV7-2; CDR3 DNA: TGTGCCAGCAGGGCCGGGAGGGCCTCGAAAGGGACCCAGTACTTC; CDR3 protein: CASRAGRASKGTQYF
J gene: TRBJ2-7; CDR3 length: 17; clone size: many; D gene: TRBD1; V gene: TRBV19; CDR3 DNA: TGTGCCAGTAGTCCCAGGGGATTCACAGGGGTCGCCTACGAGCAGTACTTC; CDR3 protein: CASSPRGFTGVAYEQYF
J gene: TRBJ2-7; CDR3 length: 13; clone size: .; D gene: TRBD1; V gene: TRBV28; CDR3 DNA: TGTGCCAGCAGTCGAGGGGACAGCTACGAGCAGTACTTC; CDR3 protein: CASSRGDSYEQYF
J gene: TRBJ1-5; CDR3 length: 16; clone size: .; D gene: TRBD1; V gene: TRBV28; CDR3 DNA: TGTGCCAGCAGTTCCGGGACAGGGCCGGGCAATCAGCCCCAGCATTTT; CDR3 protein: CASSSGTGPGNQPQHF
J gene: TRBJ1-1; CDR3 length: 15; clone size: .; D gene: TRBD1; V gene: TRBV28; CDR3 DNA: TGTGCCAGCAGAAACAACAGGGGGCGCGGCACTGAAGCTTTCTTT; CDR3 protein: CASRNNRGRGTEAFF
J gene: TRBJ2-7; CDR3 length: 14; clone size: .; D gene: TRBD1; V gene: TRBV5-1; CDR3 DNA: TGCGCCAGCAGCCCCTGGACAGGGAACTACGAGCAGTACTTC; CDR3 protein: CASSPWTGNYEQYF
J gene: TRBJ2-1; CDR3 length: 20; clone size: many; D gene: TRBD2; V gene: TRBV12-3/TRBV12-4; CDR3 DNA: TGTGCCAGCAGTTCCTCGGGACGGGCTAGCGGGTACAACTCCTACAATGAGCAGTTCTTC; CDR3 protein: CASSSSGRASGYNSYNEQFF